The rows below give T cell receptor beta chains drawn from one sample of a study of cytomegalovirus exposure and HLA in healthy donors. TCRdb keeps only in-frame clones here, not all; method: immunoSEQ multiplex PCR. The sample lists 150,000 to 200,000 clones; roughly four fifths were seen once. Sequencing was done on a sample of PBMCs. Receptor source: a woman younger than 45 in good health and CMV-seropositive. CDR3s include the opening cysteine and the closing phenylalanine or tryptophan. Clone size is stated in some rows and not others, as once, few, many or a class when expanded.

v_call: TRBV7-2; clone_size: -; j_call: TRBJ2-6; cdr3_aa: CASSLSGSGANVLTF
v_call: TRBV6-5; clone_size: few; j_call: TRBJ2-7; cdr3_aa: CASGPGQAKYEQYF
v_call: TRBV4-1; clone_size: -; j_call: TRBJ2-5; cdr3_aa: CASSQVGIAGTQYF
v_call: TRBV6-5; clone_size: -; j_call: TRBJ1-1; cdr3_aa: CASSAGGEGPEAFF
v_call: TRBV7-8; clone_size: -; j_call: TRBJ1-2; cdr3_aa: CASSLAGTGSYGYTF
v_call: TRBV7-9; clone_size: -; j_call: TRBJ1-1; cdr3_aa: CASRRGTGWGAFF
v_call: TRBV19; clone_size: -; j_call: TRBJ1-2; cdr3_aa: CASSTGTGLHYGYTF
v_call: TRBV7-9; clone_size: -; j_call: TRBJ1-6; cdr3_aa: CASSSPPGQGNSPLHF
v_call: TRBV30; clone_size: -; j_call: TRBJ1-1; cdr3_aa: CAWGLGGAGRAFF
v_call: TRBV4-3; clone_size: -; j_call: TRBJ2-3; cdr3_aa: CASSFSGTGDNTQYF
v_call: TRBV27; clone_size: few; j_call: TRBJ2-1; cdr3_aa: CASSRGLAGGYNEQFF
v_call: TRBV11-2; clone_size: -; j_call: TRBJ2-7; cdr3_aa: CASSLFSGGEQYF
v_call: TRBV30; clone_size: -; j_call: TRBJ1-3; cdr3_aa: CAWTGGGNTIYF
v_call: TRBV7-9; clone_size: -; j_call: TRBJ1-2; cdr3_aa: CSSGTGDYGYTF
v_call: TRBV6-5; clone_size: -; j_call: TRBJ1-3; cdr3_aa: CASSYGGAGNTIYF
v_call: TRBV10-2; clone_size: -; j_call: TRBJ1-1; cdr3_aa: CASSDGVGNTEAFF